The 10 T cell receptor beta chains presented below share a single source sample, sequenced in a study of technical replicates of blood from several donors. TCRdb's copy holds only in-frame clones and misses some; the assay was immunoSEQ multiplex PCR. Among some 68,000 clones listed, just under 95% were seen once. Sequencing input: T cells isolated from PBMCs. Receptor source: a human donor in good health.

This clone was detected only a few times. J is TRBJ1-1 and V is TRBV6-5; 7 bases are shared with TRBD1. Trimming at V came to 0 bases and at J to 4 bases, leaving 5 bases not matched to a gene. Per the germline V gene, CDR1 is MNHEY and CDR2 is SVGAGI. This CDR3 contains 15 residues. The CDR3 DNA follows: TGTGCCAGCAGTTACTCGTCGACAGGGACCACTGAAGCTTTCTTT. It translates to CASSYSSTGTTEAFF.

The rearrangement links TRBV28 to TRBJ1-2; D might be TRBD1 (6 bases). The CDR3 length is 14 residues. Trimming took off 8 bases at V and 2 bases at J, with 15 bases between the two ends. From germline, CDR1 is MDHEN and CDR2 SYDVKM. The CDR3 DNA reads as TGTGCCAGCGGGCGTGGGGACACCAACTATGGCTACACCTTC. Translation gives CASGRGDTNYGYTF.

The rearrangement links TRBV5-4 to TRBJ2-5; the D gene is possibly TRBD2 (5 bases). The length of the CDR3 is 12 residues. The germline CDR1 and CDR2 sequences are SGHNT and YYREEE (reference sequence). The V end lost 3 bases, the J end lost 2 bases, and 5 bases lay between the germline ends. The CDR3 DNA is TGTGCCAGCAGCTCGGGGCAAGAGACCCAGTACTTC. It codes for CASSSGQETQYF.

The V call is TRBV9, the J call TRBJ2-5, with D perhaps TRBD2 (5 bases). Germline lookup yields CDR1 SGDLS and CDR2 YYNGEE. V was pared by 4 bases and J by 2 bases, with 21 bases between. CDR3 size: 17 residues. The CDR3: CASSPSLVESGQETQYF. The CDR3 nucleotides read TGTGCCAGCAGCCCGAGCCTAGTCGAAAGCGGACAAGAGACCCAGTACTTC.

The chain is built from TRBV19 and TRBJ2-1; 14 bases are a match to TRBD2. CDR1 and CDR2 from the germline V gene are LNHDA and SQIVND (reference sequence). The junction had 17 bases not matched to a gene; V was cut back by 4 bases and J by 9 bases. This CDR3 is built from 19 residues. The chain's CDR3 is CASSTSGTSGRMIFGEQFF. CDR3 nucleotides: TGTGCCAGTAGTACCTCCGGGACTAGCGGGAGAATGATATTTGGTGAGCAGTTCTTC.

The rearrangement uses TRBV27 and TRBJ1-5; D remains unclear. The CDR3 has 15 amino acids. Trimming cost V 6 bases and J 1 base, with 13 bases left between them. Germline V CDR1 and CDR2: MNHEY, SMNVEV (reference sequence). The CDR3 DNA reads TGTGCCAGCAGGCCGGTGGGGAGAAGCAATCAGCCCCAGCATTTT. Protein sequence: CASRPVGRSNQPQHF.

V is TRBV6-5 and J is TRBJ2-4, with 7 nucleotides matching TRBD1. The CDR3 spans 12 residues. V was clipped by 4 bases and J by 12 bases; unmatched bases: 6. Per the germline V gene, CDR1 is MNHEY and CDR2 is SVGAGI. DNA for the CDR3: TGTGCCAGCAGTTCCCCAGGGGGTGGTCAGTACTTC. Amino acid sequence: CASSSPGGGQYF.

J is TRBJ2-1 and V is TRBV7-6; TRBD1 agrees at 9 bases. J lost 6 bases, V lost 3 bases, and 6 bases had no gene match. This CDR3 comprises 15 residues. Germline V gene lookup returns CDR1 SGHVS and CDR2 FNYEAQ. CDR3 in DNA: TGTGCCAGCAGCTTCAGGACAGGGGAAGTCAATGAGCAGTTCTTC. Protein product: CASSFRTGEVNEQFF.

The J gene is TRBJ2-7, the V gene TRBV11-3; 7 nucleotides agree with TRBD2. CDR1 and CDR2 from the germline V gene are SGHNT and YENEEA. With 2 bases clipped from V and 4 bases from J, the junction kept 8 bases outside the gene matches. This CDR3 comprises 15 residues. The CDR3 sequence is CASSLSPSREYEQYF. CDR3 coding DNA: TGTGCCAGCAGCTTATCCCCCTCGCGGGAGTACGAGCAGTACTTC. Together with reference TRBV11-3 and TRBJ2-7, the CDR3 gives the full variable domain: EAGVVQSPRYKIIEKKQPVAFWCNPISGHNTLYWYLQNLGQGPELLIRYENEEAVDDSQLPKDRFSAERLKGVDSTLKIQPAELGDSAVYLCASSLSPSREYEQYFGPGTRLTVT.

V usage is TRBV30 and J usage is TRBJ2-7, with TRBD1 matching 7 bases. Germline-derived CDR1 and CDR2 are GTSNPN and SVGIG (reference sequence). This CDR3 region has 13 residues. V trimming: 4 bases; J trimming: 0 bases; junction bases outside the gene matches: 3. The CDR3 region has the DNA TGTGCCTGGAACAGGGGCGGCTCCTACGAGCAGTACTTC. It specifies CAWNRGGSYEQYF.